Each of the 16 T cell receptor beta chains below was sequenced from the same sample in a study of molecular identifiers for immune sequencing clone quantification. TCRdb redid the calling of the PCR reads with MiXCR, one entry per CDR3 protein. The data contain about 640,000 distinct CDR3 sequences, less than 20% of them singletons. Sequencing was carried out using naive CD8+ T cells from blood, with Jurkat cell RNA spiked in. Subset specified: FACS-sorted CD8+CD4-CCR7+CD45RA+ naive T cells. These receptors originate from a human donor in good health. Some libraries in this study had Jurkat cell RNA spiked in.

This clonotype was found a few times. The chain employs TRBV18 and TRBJ2-7; D is ambiguous. The CDR3 contains 15 residues. Trimming cost V 2 bases and J 0 bases, with 11 bases left between them. Germline V lookup: CDR1 KGHSH, CDR2 LQKENI. CDR3 nucleotide sequence: TGTGCCAGCTCACCAACGGACCCGAGCTCCTACGAGCAGTACTTC. Amino acids: CASSPTDPSSYEQYF.

This clonotype came up a few times. The chain recombines TRBV12-3 or TRBV12-4 with TRBJ2-1, with 7 positions matching TRBD2. J lost 9 bases, V lost 2 bases, and 16 bases had no gene match. This CDR3 contains 17 residues. The CDR3 sequence: CASSLRGAGKVGSEQFF. DNA for the CDR3: TGTGCCAGCAGTTTAAGGGGAGCGGGAAAAGTAGGTAGTGAGCAGTTCTTC.

Remarks on this clonotype: A much larger clone lies a single base off, so this may be a read error. The rearrangement joins TRBV12-3 or TRBV12-4 to TRBJ1-5; D unclear. The CDR3 spans 14 residues. The ends were cut back, 6 bases at V and 4 bases at J, with 13 bases in the middle. The CDR3: CASSVDVANQPQHF. CDR3 DNA: TGTGCCAGCAGCGTAGACGTAGCTAATCAGCCCCAGCATTTT.

This clonotype was seen at least ten times. A junction boundary mismatches the germline segment, possibly from a read error. The chain joins TRBV7-2 to TRBJ2-7, with TRBD1 as a possible D gene (6 bases). The germline V gene has CDR1 SGHTA and CDR2 FQGNSA. The CDR3 spans 13 residues. CDR3 nucleotide sequence: TGTGCCAGCAGCCCTTGGACAGATGCCGAGAAGTACTTC. The encoded protein is CASSPWTDAEKYF.

In this sample, this clonotype turned up many times. CDR3 bases: TGTGCCAGCAGCCCAGGGGCGGGGCAGGTGAACACTGAAGCTTTCTTT. Protein sequence: CASSPGAGQVNTEAFF. The gene calls are TRBV9 and TRBJ1-1; D possibly corresponds to TRBD1 (6 bases). The CDR3 contains 16 residues. Germline CDR1 reads SGDLS; CDR2 reads YYNGEE. V was trimmed by 4 bases and J by 0 bases, leaving 16 bases between them. The entire variable domain, with the rest obtained from reference TRBV9 and TRBJ1-1, is as follows: DSGVTQTPKHLITATGQRVTLRCSPRSGDLSVYWYQQSLDQGLQFLIQYYNGEERAKGNILERFSAQQFPDLHSELNLSSLELGDSALYFCASSPGAGQVNTEAFFGQGTRLTVV.

This clonotype was seen at least ten times. This chain connects TRBV9 to TRBJ2-3, with 7 bases matching TRBD2. J lost 1 base, V lost 3 bases, and 8 bases had no gene match. Germline V CDR1 and CDR2: SGDLS, YYNGEE. The CDR3 is 16 residues long. The CDR3 DNA reads as TGTGCCAGCAGCGAGCCCCGGGCGGGAGGCACAGATACGCAGTATTTT. As protein: CASSEPRAGGTDTQYF. Based on the CDR3 plus reference TRBV9 and TRBJ2-3, the full variable domain is DSGVTQTPKHLITATGQRVTLRCSPRSGDLSVYWYQQSLDQGLQFLIQYYNGEERAKGNILERFSAQQFPDLHSELNLSSLELGDSALYFCASSEPRAGGTDTQYFGPGTRLTVL.

This clonotype was observed at least ten times. This rearrangement joins TRBV27 to TRBJ2-3; 8 nucleotides agree with TRBD2. J lost 4 bases, V lost 0 bases, and 12 bases had no gene match. Germline CDR1 MNHEY, CDR2 SMNVEV (reference sequence). The CDR3 sequence is 18 residues long. CDR3 sequence: CASSLSTRQREWSDTQYF. The CDR3 DNA follows: TGTGCCAGCAGTTTATCCACGCGCCAGCGGGAGTGGTCAGATACGCAGTATTTT.

The sample holds many counts of this clonotype. The chain uses TRBV5-8 and TRBJ1-1, with 7 positions matching TRBD1. Germline V lookup: CDR1 SGHTS, CDR2 YDEGEE. Losses at the gene ends were 3 bases for V and 0 bases for J; bases not matched to a gene: 11. The CDR3 length is 17 residues. The chain's CDR3 is CASSWDSISPLNTEAFF. Written as DNA, the CDR3 is TGTGCCAGCAGCTGGGACAGTATAAGTCCGCTGAACACTGAAGCTTTCTTT.

As for this clonotype: A much more abundant neighbour one base away suggests this may be a read error. V gene TRBV7-2 combines with J gene TRBJ2-3; TRBD1 aligns across 9 bases. V trimming: 2 bases; J trimming: 6 bases; junction bases outside the gene matches: 12. The CDR3 runs to 17 residues. CDR1 and CDR2 from the germline V gene are SGHTA and FQGNSA. For the CDR3, the DNA is TGTGCCAGCAGCTTATTTCCAGGACAGGGGACGTTGGATACGCAGTATTTT. Protein sequence: CASSLFPGQGTLDTQYF.

This clonotype was detected a few times. This rearrangement joins TRBV27 to TRBJ2-7; D possibly uses TRBD1 or TRBD2 (6 bases each). CDR1 is MNHEY and CDR2 is SMNVEV in the germline V gene (reference sequence). The CDR3 length is 13 residues. Trimming cost V 9 bases and J 6 bases, with 18 bases left between them. CDR3 sequence (DNA): TGTGCCAGTAAGGGGGGCCGTCCGGGCGAGCAGTACTTC. Translation: CASKGGRPGEQYF.

For this clonotype: This may arise from a read error, as a much more abundant clone is one base away. This chain joins TRBV2 and TRBJ2-6; D ambiguous. This CDR3 region has 17 residues. Trimming cost V 2 bases and J 2 bases, with 13 bases left between them. Germline loops: CDR1 SNHLY, CDR2 FYNNEI. CDR3: CASSENNLGPGANVLTF. DNA of the CDR3: TGTGCCAGCAGTGAAAACAATCTTGGCCCTGGGGCCAACGTCCTGACTTTC.

This clonotype came up a few times. The chain uses TRBV9 and TRBJ1-2; 11 bases are a match to TRBD1. Germline CDR1 and CDR2: SGDLS and YYNGEE. V shed 3 bases, J shed 8 bases, and the junction held 6 bases outside the gene matches. The CDR3 length is 14 residues. CDR3 sequence: CASSAGQGARGYTF. CDR3 nucleotides: TGTGCCAGCAGCGCAGGACAGGGGGCGCGAGGCTACACCTTC.

This clonotype was counted between two and nine times. A much larger clone is a single base away; this may be a read error. The rearrangement links TRBV4-1 to TRBJ2-7, with 8 bases matching TRBD2. The germline V gene encodes CDR1 MGHRA and CDR2 YSYEKL. The length of the CDR3 is 15 residues. The CDR3 nucleotides read TGCGCCGGCAGCCAATCAGCGGGAGAAACGTACGAGCAGTACTTC. It specifies CAGSQSAGETYEQYF.

This clonotype was detected ten times or more. This chain connects TRBV29-1 to TRBJ2-1, with TRBD1 identical over 7 bases. The ends lost 6 bases at V and 4 bases at J; junction bases unmatched: 9. The CDR3 runs to 14 residues. Germline loops: CDR1 SQVTM, CDR2 ANQGSEA. The CDR3 here is CSVIGAGGYNEQFF. In DNA, the CDR3 is TGCAGCGTCATAGGAGCAGGGGGATACAATGAGCAGTTCTTC.

In its sample, this clonotype was seen many times. CDR3 residues: CSATDRDSSYEQYF. CDR3 in DNA: TGCAGTGCTACCGACCGGGACAGCTCCTACGAGCAGTACTTC. This rearrangement joins TRBV20-1 to TRBJ2-7; 7 bases fit TRBD1. V was pared by 4 bases and J by 0 bases, with 6 bases of the junction left unmatched. Germline V gene sequence: CDR1 DFQATT, CDR2 SNEGSKA (reference sequence). The CDR3 is 14 residues long.

This clonotype showed up just a few times. V and J are TRBV19 and TRBJ1-1, with D hard to call. This CDR3 region has 14 residues. Germline V gene data show CDR1 as LNHDA and CDR2 as SQIVND (reference sequence). V was cut by 5 bases and J by 5 bases, with 15 bases left in between. This chain's CDR3 is CASSDEAFFTEAFF. CDR3 sequence (DNA): TGTGCCAGTAGTGATGAGGCCTTTTTTACTGAAGCTTTCTTT.